This entry lists 5 T cell receptor beta chains sequenced from one sample in a study of T-cell reconstitution after alpha-beta-depleted transplantation in children. Unique molecular identifiers were incorporated when the TCRbeta library was constructed. TCRdb recomputed calls from the PCR reads with MiXCR, one row per CDR3 protein. The repertoire includes over 200,000 distinct CDR3 sequences, approximately 11% of them detected once, and approximately 28% sits in the top ten. The input for sequencing was PBMCs, taken before TCRalphabeta/CD19-depleted stem cell transplant. The source of these receptors is a child younger than two with acute myeloid leukemia, due to receive a stem cell transplant.

This clonotype was observed at least ten times. The V call is TRBV9, the J call TRBJ2-1, with 11 bases lining up with TRBD2. The CDR3 loop spans 15 amino acids. Germline lookup yields CDR1 SGDLS and CDR2 YYNGEE. With V trimmed by 5 bases and J by 3 bases, 4 bases remained unmatched. CDR3 DNA sequence: TGTGCCAGCAGGGGGACTAGCGGTGTCTACAATGAGCAGTTCTTC. It translates to CASRGTSGVYNEQFF.

This clonotype occurred many times. This rearrangement joins TRBV4-1 to TRBJ2-4; D not certain. There are 17 residues in the CDR3. Germline loops: CDR1 MGHRA, CDR2 YSYEKL. Trimming removed 0 bases from V and 3 bases from J, with 15 bases in between. CDR3 nucleotide sequence: TGCGCCAGCAGCCAAGAGACGACTGGGCAAGGCAAAAACATTCAGTACTTC. Translating gives CASSQETTGQGKNIQYF.

This clonotype was detected many times. This chain connects TRBV27 to TRBJ2-1; tentatively, D is TRBD1 (6 bases). The germline V gene has CDR1 MNHEY and CDR2 SMNVEV (reference sequence). The CDR3 loop spans 16 amino acids. The ends were cut back, 0 bases at V and 5 bases at J, with 14 bases in the middle. CDR3: CASSLSRRTVDNEQFF. For the CDR3, the DNA is TGTGCCAGCAGTTTATCGCGGCGGACAGTAGACAATGAGCAGTTCTTC.

This clonotype was counted at least ten times. V gene TRBV4-2 combines with J gene TRBJ2-2, with D perhaps being TRBD1 or TRBD2 (5 bases each). Trimming shortened V by 6 bases and J by 6 bases, and 32 bases separated the two germline ends. The CDR3 is 20 residues long. Per the germline V gene, CDR1 is LGHNA and CDR2 is YNFKEQ. The CDR3 DNA reads as TGTGCCAGCAGTTCGGGGATACGTCGAGCGGAGGTGTTGGGGGCCGGGGAGCTGTTTTTT. It encodes CASSSGIRRAEVLGAGELFF.

This clonotype was observed at least ten times. This chain links TRBV30 with TRBJ2-1; D is unclear. Trimming removed 0 bases at V and 10 bases at J, with 13 bases between. Germline CDR1 GTSNPN, CDR2 SVGIG (reference sequence). CDR3 length: 13 amino acids. The DNA for the CDR3 is TGTGCCTGGAGTGTACTTCACGGGTTCGAGCAGTTCTTC. This sequence encodes CAWSVLHGFEQFF.